This TCR beta chain was documented in a study of glioma-infiltrating T cells. Study conclusions and caveats: CDR3 overlap between tissue and blood was very small. Tissue-blood divergence was below expectation in non-neoplastic patients, above in gliomas.

A remark on this clonotype: Its target is unknown. A much bigger clone sits one base away, suggesting this may be a read error.

TCR alpha and beta CDR3 regions were amplified from RNA using iRepertoire nested multiplex PCR. One-step reverse transcription and amplification started from approximately 100-400 ng of tissue mRNA or PBMC total RNA. From the multiplex PCR reads, TCRdb called clonotypes with MiXCR, one entry per CDR3 protein. The repertoire holds over 100,000 distinct CDR3 sequences, with less than 30% as singletons. From germline, CDR1 is SGHTA and CDR2 FQGTGA. The CDR3 contains 14 residues. V shed 6 bases and J 7 bases; nucleotides not matched to a gene: 8. Sequenced: glioma tissue, nonneoplastic brain tissue, or PBMCs (not recorded which). The sequence derives from a human donor with low-grade glioma or glioblastoma, undergoing nonglioma brain surgery, or in good health (not recorded which). The chain carries TRBV7-3 and TRBJ2-7; 11 bases agree with TRBD2. CDR3 protein: CASRTSGGRWEQYF. CDR3 nucleotide sequence: TGTGCCAGCAGAACTAGCGGGGGACGCTGGGAGCAGTACTTC. The whole variable domain, filled in from reference TRBV7-3 and TRBJ2-7, reads GAGVSQTPSNKVTEKGKYVELRCDPISGHTALYWYRQSLGQGPEFLIYFQGTGAADDSGLPNDRFFAVRPEGSVSTLKIQRTERGDSAVYLCASRTSGGRWEQYFGPGTRLTVT.